The 30 T cell receptor beta chains in this list originate from one sample, sequenced in a study of blood T cell repertoires in COVID-19. Here immunoSEQ multiplex PCR was the method, and the copy in TCRdb shows in-frame clones only, minus some. The sample records roughly 260,000 clones, about 88% being singletons. The specimen was peripheral blood. The receptors originated from a woman under 40 with COVID-19, enrolled during active disease.

This clone was detected only once. This rearrangement joins TRBV6-5 to TRBJ2-1, with D maybe TRBD2 (5 bases). This CDR3 has 16 residues. The germline V and J ends were trimmed by 2 bases and 6 bases, with 17 bases remaining between them. Germline V gives CDR1 MNHEY, CDR2 SVGAGI. CDR3 DNA sequence: TGTGCCAGCAGTTACCTCCGAGGACTCACGTTCAATGAGCAGTTCTTC. Amino acid sequence: CASSYLRGLTFNEQFF.

This clone was picked up a small number of times. This sequence joins TRBV21-1 and TRBJ2-4; the D segment call TRBD2 is taken from the table without a DNA check. TRBV21-1 is a known pseudogene. The CDR3 spans 19 residues. Here the CDR3 DNA reads TGTGCCAGCAGCAAGGGGACTAGCGGGACTGTCTTATCCAAAAACATTCAGTACTTC. Its translation: CASSKGTSGTVLSKNIQYF.

The CDR3 loop reads CASSVEIGRNEQFF. The CDR3 DNA reads TGTGCCAGCAGCGTAGAAATCGGGAGAAATGAGCAGTTCTTC. The V gene is TRBV9, the J gene TRBJ2-1; tentative D call: TRBD2 (6 bases). Germline V CDR1 and CDR2: SGDLS, YYNGEE. The CDR3 spans 14 residues. Trimming stripped 0 bases from V and 7 bases from J, with 11 bases between.

The rearrangement uses TRBV19 and TRBJ2-7, with 8 bases that match TRBD2. After removal of 6 bases from V and 0 bases from J, the junction contained 4 bases not matched to a gene. CDR1 and CDR2 (germline): LNHDA, SQIVND (reference sequence). The CDR3 totals 14 residues. The DNA for the CDR3 is TGTGCCAGTAGCCTACTAGCGGACTCCTACGAGCAGTACTTC. Translating it yields CASSLLADSYEQYF.

The V call is TRBV30, the J call TRBJ1-2, with D possibly being TRBD1 (5 bases). The germline V gene has CDR1 GTSNPN and CDR2 SVGIG (reference sequence). The V end lost 5 bases, the J end lost 4 bases, and 8 bases lay between the germline ends. The CDR3 extends over 11 amino acids. For the CDR3, the DNA is TGTGCCTGGCAGGACACCTATGGCTACACCTTC. Encoded protein: CAWQDTYGYTF.

The chain couples TRBV6-5 to TRBJ2-5; perhaps TRBD2 as D (6 bases). Germline loops: CDR1 MNHEY, CDR2 SVGAGI. Trimming stripped 6 bases from V and 4 bases from J, with 15 bases between. The CDR3 is 14 amino acids. The CDR3 loop is CASRLGLSSETQYF. CDR3 DNA sequence: TGTGCCAGCAGATTGGGACTTTCTTCAGAGACCCAGTACTTC.

This clone showed up just a few times. The chain couples TRBV6-5 to TRBJ2-7; tentatively, D is TRBD2 (6 bases). CDR1 is MNHEY, CDR2 SVGAGI, per germline. Trimming stripped 5 bases from V and 4 bases from J, with 12 bases between. CDR3 length: 13 residues. The CDR3 bases are TGTGCCAGCAGTCCGGGAGTGGTGTACGAGCAGTACTTC. The encoded protein is CASSPGVVYEQYF.

This chain joins TRBV14 and TRBJ1-1; TRBD1 matches at 7 bases. The CDR3 is 15 amino acids. V lost 0 bases to trimming and J lost 2 bases; unmatched junction nucleotides: 3. The V gene's germline CDR1 is SGHDN and CDR2 FVKESK. CDR3 residues: CASSQDHRGNTEAFF. The CDR3 DNA reads TGTGCCAGCAGCCAAGATCACAGGGGTAACACTGAAGCTTTCTTT.

This rearrangement joins TRBV12-3 or TRBV12-4 to TRBJ1-5; D is unresolved. The CDR3 length is 13 residues. Between the trimmed V and J ends, which lost 4 bases and 5 bases, there was a span of 9 bases. The chain's CDR3 is CASSSLEDQPQHF. The CDR3, as DNA: TGTGCCAGCAGTTCACTGGAGGATCAGCCCCAGCATTTT.

CDR3 protein: CASSYSESGIYYEQYF. The CDR3 coding sequence is TGTGCCAGCAGTTACTCTGAAAGCGGGATTTACTACGAGCAGTACTTC. This sequence joins TRBV6-2 or TRBV6-3 and TRBJ2-7; 7 nucleotides agree with TRBD2. CDR1 and CDR2 from the germline V gene are MNHEY and SVGEGT. The CDR3 runs to 16 residues. V was pared by 0 bases and J by 3 bases, with 8 bases of the junction left unmatched.

The DNA for the CDR3 is TGTGCCAGCAGCGGGGGACAGGGGGTCCACGAGCAGTACTTC. It specifies CASSGGQGVHEQYF. This rearrangement joins TRBV2 to TRBJ2-7; 11 bases align to TRBD1. The CDR3 contains 14 residues. V lost 6 bases to trimming and J lost 5 bases; unmatched junction nucleotides: 6. Germline V gives CDR1 SNHLY, CDR2 FYNNEI.

The chain employs TRBV6-7 and TRBJ1-1; D may be TRBD1 (6 bases). TRBV6-7 is placed among ORFs of uncertain function. This CDR3 is 16 amino acids long. Trimming stripped 2 bases from V and 0 bases from J, with 13 bases between. For the CDR3, the DNA is TGTGCCAGCAGTTACCCTTCGGGACACCTGAACACTGAAGCTTTCTTT. Amino acids: CASSYPSGHLNTEAFF.

This clone was seen just once. V gene TRBV5-4 combines with J gene TRBJ1-4; D gene ambiguous. Germline CDR1 and CDR2: SGHNT and YYREEE (reference sequence). Trimming removed 5 bases from V and 6 bases from J, with 20 bases in between. The CDR3 runs to 16 residues. CDR3 amino acids: CASRGMFRPGDEKLFF. The CDR3 nucleotides read TGTGCCAGCAGGGGGATGTTTAGGCCCGGGGATGAAAAACTGTTTTTT.

This sequence joins TRBV7-8 and TRBJ2-3, with D unresolved. Trimming cost V 5 bases and J 2 bases, with 5 bases left between them. Germline V lookup: CDR1 SGHVS, CDR2 FQNEAQ. The CDR3 length is 12 residues. The CDR3 sequence is CASSPYTDTQYF. CDR3 DNA: TGTGCCAGCAGCCCTTACACAGATACGCAGTATTTT.

This clone has just a few counts. The V and J genes are TRBV5-1 and TRBJ1-2; 9 bases align to TRBD1. Germline values: CDR1 SGHRS, CDR2 YFSETQ. This CDR3 region has 13 residues. Losses at the gene ends were 5 bases for V and 6 bases for J; bases not matched to a gene: 5. The CDR3 region is CASSLQGAHGYTF. The CDR3 nucleotides are TGCGCCAGCAGTTTACAGGGGGCGCATGGCTACACCTTC.

The CDR3 region has the DNA TGTGCCAGCAGCCTCAGGGGGCCTGGGGCCAACGTCCTGACTTTC. Translating it yields CASSLRGPGANVLTF. The V and J genes are TRBV3-1 (or the pseudogene TRBV3-2) and TRBJ2-6; TRBD1 agrees at 8 bases. V lost 4 bases and J lost 2; bases outside the gene matches: 1. Germline CDR1 and CDR2: LGHDT and YNNKEL (reference sequence). CDR3 size: 15 residues.

The chain combines TRBV3-1 (or the pseudogene TRBV3-2) with TRBJ2-4; D gene uncertain. Trimming left V 0 bases short and J 10 bases short, with 10 bases between. Looked up from germline, CDR1 is LGHDT and CDR2 is YNNKEL (reference sequence). The CDR3 sequence is 13 residues long. CDR3 sequence (DNA): TGTGCCAGCAGCCAAGACAGGTTTTGGATTCAGTACTTC. The encoded protein is CASSQDRFWIQYF.

The chain employs TRBV2 and TRBJ2-1, with 11 bases matching TRBD2. The CDR3 covers 15 residues. The trim removed 6 bases at V and 7 bases at J, leaving 8 bases unmatched. CDR1 SNHLY and CDR2 FYNNEI come from the germline V gene. CDR3 sequence reads: CASRLLAGDGNEQFF. CDR3 nucleotide sequence: TGTGCCAGCAGACTACTAGCGGGAGATGGTAATGAGCAGTTCTTC.

V gene TRBV11-2 combines with J gene TRBJ1-1; 8 nucleotides agree with TRBD1. V trimming: 4 bases; J trimming: 8 bases; junction bases outside the gene matches: 9. Germline V gene sequence: CDR1 SGHAT, CDR2 FQNNGV. The CDR3 totals 14 residues. The DNA for the CDR3 is TGTGCCAGCAGCTCAGAGGGACAGGTTGAGGAAGCTTTCTTT. Protein sequence: CASSSEGQVEEAFF. The full variable domain, completed using reference TRBV11-2 and TRBJ1-1, is EAGVAQSPRYKIIEKRQSVAFWCNPISGHATLYWYQQILGQGPKLLIQFQNNGVVDDSQLPKDRFSAERLKGVDSTLKIQPAKLEDSAVYLCASSSEGQVEEAFFGQGTRLTVV.

The chain joins TRBV5-6 to TRBJ2-1; 7 nucleotides line up with TRBD2. The CDR3 runs 16 residues. Germline loops: CDR1 SGHDT, CDR2 YYEEEE. V trimming: 0 bases; J trimming: 5 bases; junction bases outside the gene matches: 8. The CDR3 region has the DNA TGTGCCAGCAGCTTGGACTGGCGGGAGTTTGACAATGAGCAGTTCTTC. Its protein is CASSLDWREFDNEQFF.

The chain combines TRBV11-1 with TRBJ1-1; D is undetermined. Germline CDR1 reads SGHAT; CDR2 reads FQDESV (reference sequence). This CDR3 contains 14 residues. The V gene lost 5 bases and the J gene lost 4 bases, with 14 bases spanning the gap. CDR3 in DNA: TGTGCCAGCAGCCGCCGTGGGGAGGGCACTGAAGCTTTCTTT. It yields the protein CASSRRGEGTEAFF.

This sequence joins TRBV20-1 and TRBJ1-2; D is undetermined. CDR3 size: 10 residues. V was pared by 7 bases and J by 3 bases, with 6 bases between. Germline-derived CDR1 and CDR2 are DFQATT and SNEGSKA (reference sequence). Here the CDR3 DNA reads TGCAGTGTGCAGGACTATGGCTACACCTTC. As protein: CSVQDYGYTF.

The chain combines TRBV2 with TRBJ2-1; tentatively, D is TRBD2 (6 bases). The germline gives CDR1 SNHLY, CDR2 FYNNEI. The CDR3 sequence is 13 residues long. Deletions cut 11 bases from V and 3 bases from J, with 14 bases between. The chain's CDR3 is CAGSGTRYNEQFF. The CDR3 nucleotides are TGTGCCGGATCCGGGACTCGCTACAATGAGCAGTTCTTC.

The rearrangement joins TRBV21-1 to TRBJ2-1; TRBD2 was called by the table and not checked on the DNA. TRBV21-1 is designated a pseudogene. The CDR3 extends over 16 amino acids. The CDR3 DNA reads TGTGCCAGCAGAACGGTGACTAGCGCGGCATACAATGAGCAGTTCTTC. Translated: CASRTVTSAAYNEQFF.

This clone was detected once. The chain joins TRBV18 to TRBJ2-5, with 8 bases lining up with TRBD1. The V segment lost 2 bases and the J segment 1 base; nucleotides outside the gene matches: 3. CDR3 length: 15 residues. Germline V gives CDR1 KGHSH, CDR2 LQKENI. The DNA of the CDR3 is TGTGCCAGCTCACCAAGGACAGGGACCCAAGAGACCCAGTACTTC. Residues: CASSPRTGTQETQYF.

In its sample, this clone was seen once. The chain combines TRBV24-1 with TRBJ2-2; possible D gene TRBD2, 5 bases. The CDR3 contains 16 residues. V lost 2 bases and J 5 bases, leaving 14 bases between the germline ends. CDR1 and CDR2 from the germline V gene are KGHDR and SFDVKD. The DNA for the CDR3 is TGTGCCACCAGTGATTATAAGGGAGTGGGTACCGGGGAGCTGTTTTTT. Protein product: CATSDYKGVGTGELFF.

J is TRBJ1-3 and V is TRBV6-1; D is uncertain. The CDR3 totals 16 residues. Germline V gene lookup returns CDR1 MNHNS and CDR2 SASEGT. Deletions cut 4 bases from V and 0 bases from J, with 13 bases between. CDR3 loop: CASSVEEGNSGNTIYF. Here the CDR3 DNA reads TGTGCCAGCAGTGTTGAAGAGGGAAACTCTGGAAACACCATATATTTT.

J is TRBJ1-2 and V is TRBV2; D not certain. This CDR3 comprises 16 residues. V lost 9 bases to trimming and J lost 0 bases, with 20 bases between them. Germline V gene lookup returns CDR1 SNHLY and CDR2 FYNNEI. In nucleotides, the CDR3 is TGTGCCAGTCTTACAGAGAAGCCCGGCGCTAACTATGGCTACACCTTC. Protein: CASLTEKPGANYGYTF.

This chain connects TRBV7-3 to TRBJ1-1, with D tentatively TRBD1 (6 bases). V gave up 5 bases and J gave up 3 bases, with 13 bases separating them. The CDR3 is made up of 14 amino acids. CDR1 and CDR2 (germline): SGHTA, FQGTGA. This chain's CDR3 is CASSLGGVDTEAFF. The CDR3, as DNA: TGTGCCAGCAGCCTAGGGGGTGTTGACACTGAAGCTTTCTTT.

The chain couples TRBV5-4 to TRBJ2-3; TRBD2 aligns across 10 bases. Germline CDR1 SGHNT, CDR2 YYREEE (reference sequence). V lost 3 bases, J lost 3 bases, and 4 bases stayed unmatched. CDR3 length: 15 amino acids. The CDR3 loop reads CASSSLAGETDTQYF. The DNA of the CDR3 is TGTGCCAGCAGCTCTCTAGCGGGAGAAACAGATACGCAGTATTTT.